This note documents a single TCR beta chain sequence. Its antigen remains unknown. This specimen belongs to a study of T cell repertoires in cytomegalovirus infection. TCRdb re-called the reads with MiXCR, one entry per CDR3 protein. Among roughly 730,000 distinct CDR3 sequences listed, around a third were seen once. Sequences were derived from cultured PBMCs, sampled from culture after CMV antigen stimulation. This TCR was recovered from a human donor in good health (CMV status not recorded). Some clones in this sample may be carry-over from other donors' samples.

For the CDR3, the DNA is TGTGCCAGCAGCCAAGTGTGGGGAGGTGGCTACACCTTC. It translates to CASSQVWGGGYTF. The J gene is TRBJ1-2, the V gene TRBV14; D is ambiguous. Trimming took off 1 base at V and 7 bases at J, with 10 bases between the two ends. This CDR3 has 13 amino acids. Looked up from germline, CDR1 is SGHDN and CDR2 is FVKESK.